A single TCR beta chain is shown here with its context. The V segment lost 5 bases and the J segment 2 bases; nucleotides outside the gene matches: 10. The CDR3 is 16 amino acids. Looked up from germline, CDR1 is MDHEN and CDR2 is SYDVKM. This entry comes from a study of blood T cells in healthy people across ages. Using a J-beta primer mix together with a sample-barcoded 5' primer, a second PCR was run for about 7 to 12 cycles. From the 5' RACE reads, TCRdb called clonotypes with MiXCR, one entry per CDR3 protein. The sample includes 600,000 to 900,000 distinct CDR3 sequences, approximately 24% of them seen just once. These data were also filed under a second study, of T cells of mothers and their children.

The gene calls are TRBV28 and TRBJ1-1; 8 bases line up with TRBD1. The TCR sequence derives from a boy aged 5-17 years in good health. The specimen was blood. The CDR3 sequence: CASSLLRTGSNTEAFF. The CDR3 DNA follows: TGTGCCAGCAGTCTCTTACGGACAGGGTCAAACACTGAAGCTTTCTTT.